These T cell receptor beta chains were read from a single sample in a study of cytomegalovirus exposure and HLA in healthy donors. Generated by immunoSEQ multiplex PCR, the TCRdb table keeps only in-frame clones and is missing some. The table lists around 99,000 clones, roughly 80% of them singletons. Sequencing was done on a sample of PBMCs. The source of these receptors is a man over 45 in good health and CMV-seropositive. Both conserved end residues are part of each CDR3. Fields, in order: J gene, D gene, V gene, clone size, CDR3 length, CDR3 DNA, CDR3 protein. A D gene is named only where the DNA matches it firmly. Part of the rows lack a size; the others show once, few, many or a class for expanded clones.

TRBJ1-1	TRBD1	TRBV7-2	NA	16	TGTGCCAGCAGCCCTGGACAGGGCAAAAGTAGGACTGAAGCTTTCTTT	CASSPGQGKSRTEAFF
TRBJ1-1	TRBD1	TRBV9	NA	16	TGTGCCAGCAGCCCCCGGACAGGAAACATGAACACTGAAGCTTTCTTT	CASSPRTGNMNTEAFF
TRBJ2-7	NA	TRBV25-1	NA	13	TGTGCCAGCACCTATAACGGAGCCTACGAGCAGTACTTC	CASTYNGAYEQYF
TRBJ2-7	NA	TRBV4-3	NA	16	TGCGCCAGCAGCCAAGGGTTAGTGGTTGTTTGCTACGAGCAGTACTTC	CASSQGLVVVCYEQYF
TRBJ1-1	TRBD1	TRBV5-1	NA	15	TGCGCCAGCAGCGCTAGACAGGGGATGAACACTGAAGCTTTCTTT	CASSARQGMNTEAFF
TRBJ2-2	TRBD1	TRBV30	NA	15	TGTGCCTGGGGGGGACAGTTCGCGAACACCGGGGAGCTGTTTTTT	CAWGGQFANTGELFF
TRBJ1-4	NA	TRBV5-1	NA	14	TGCGCCAGCGCCCAGGGCGCAACTAATGAAAAACTGTTTTTT	CASAQGATNEKLFF
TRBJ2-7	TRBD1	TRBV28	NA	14	TGTGCCAGCAATATCCTCCAGGGGGCTCGGGAGCAGTACTTC	CASNILQGAREQYF
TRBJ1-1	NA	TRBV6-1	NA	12	TGTGCCAGCAGTCCCCATAACACTGAAGCTTTCTTT	CASSPHNTEAFF
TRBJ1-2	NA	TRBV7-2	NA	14	TGTGCCAGCAGCCAACCGGGAGGGGGTTGCGGCTACACCTTC	CASSQPGGGCGYTF
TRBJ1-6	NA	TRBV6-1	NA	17	TGTGCCAGCAGTGAATTAATGAGAATATCCTATAATTCACCCCTCCACTTT	CASSELMRISYNSPLHF
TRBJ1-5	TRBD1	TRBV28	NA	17	TGTGCCAGCAGTTTAGAAAGTACAGGGGAGGGCAATCAGCCCCAGCATTTT	CASSLESTGEGNQPQHF
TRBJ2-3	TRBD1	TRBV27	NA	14	TGTGCCAGCAGTGGGACAGGGGGCCCAGATACGCAGTATTTT	CASSGTGGPDTQYF
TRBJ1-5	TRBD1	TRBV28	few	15	TGTGCCAGCAGTTTAGGGGGACAGTCCAATCAGCCCCAGAATTTT	CASSLGGQSNQPQNF
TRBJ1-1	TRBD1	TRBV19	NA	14	TGTGCCAGTAGTTGGACAGGGGGTAACACTGAAGCTTTCTTT	CASSWTGGNTEAFF
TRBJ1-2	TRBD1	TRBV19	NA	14	TGTGCCAGTAGCTCCCCAGGGGGCAACTATGGCTACACCTTC	CASSSPGGNYGYTF
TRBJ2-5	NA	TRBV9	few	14	TGTGCCAGCAGCGTAGCCCCAGACAAAGAGACCCAGTACTTC	CASSVAPDKETQYF
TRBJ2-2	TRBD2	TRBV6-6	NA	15	TGTGCCAGCAGTCTACGGGGGGGCCCATCCGGGGAGCTGTTTTTT	CASSLRGGPSGELFF
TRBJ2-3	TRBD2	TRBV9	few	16	TGTGCCAGCAGCGTAGGGCTAGCGGGGGGCACAGATACGCAGTATTTT	CASSVGLAGGTDTQYF
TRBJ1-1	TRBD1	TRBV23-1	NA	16	TGCGCCAGCAGTCAATCGGGACAGGGGGGAGACACTGAAGCTTTCTTT	CASSQSGQGGDTEAFF
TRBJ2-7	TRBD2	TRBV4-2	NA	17	TGTGCCAGCAGCCAAGAAGCTGCGGGGGGGCCTAGTCACGAGCAGTACTTC	CASSQEAAGGPSHEQYF
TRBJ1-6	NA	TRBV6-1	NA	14	TGTGCCAGCGGCGGCCGGGGGAATAATTCACCCCTCCACTTT	CASGGRGNNSPLHF
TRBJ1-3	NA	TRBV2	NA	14	TGTGCCAGCAGTCAGGGTTTCTCTGGAAACACCATATATTTT	CASSQGFSGNTIYF
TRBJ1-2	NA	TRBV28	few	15	TGTGCCAGCAGTTTATTTCTAGGGCAGGGCTATGGCTACACCTTC	CASSLFLGQGYGYTF
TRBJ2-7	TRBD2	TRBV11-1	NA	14	TGTGCCAGCAGCTCTAGCGGGGAAACCTACGAGCAGTACTTC	CASSSSGETYEQYF
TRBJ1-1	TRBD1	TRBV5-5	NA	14	TGTGCCAGCAGCTTGGACACAGGGGCCACTGAAGCTTTCTTT	CASSLDTGATEAFF
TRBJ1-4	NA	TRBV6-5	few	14	TGTGCCAGCAGATCCCAGGGTAGCGGGGAAAAACTGTTTTTT	CASRSQGSGEKLFF
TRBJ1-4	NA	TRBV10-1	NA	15	TGCGCCAGCAGAGTCCACAGGGAGAGAAGGGAAAAACTGTTTTTT	CASRVHRERREKLFF
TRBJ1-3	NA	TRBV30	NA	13	TGTGCCTGGATAGTAAACCCTGGAAACACCATATATTTT	CAWIVNPGNTIYF